Sequencing of this T cell receptor beta chain was carried out in a study of CD8+ T cells in alopecia areata (dated by TCRdb to the late 2010s). In the study overall: To study T cell clonal expansion in alopecia areata, the researchers applied high-throughput TCRbeta sequencing to both the C3H/HeJ mouse model and human patients. Human TCRbeta sequencing covered scalp tissue and sorted CD4+ and CD8+ peripheral blood T cells from patchy and totalis/universalis alopecia areata patients and healthy controls. Scalp clonality was compared across normal scalp (n=4), patchy alopecia areata scalp (n=8), and alopecia totalis/universalis scalp (n=8). RNA came from the PAXgene miRNA kit for fixed scalp, the miRNeasy kit for PBMCs, and the RNeasy kit for mouse skin. TCRbeta CDR3 regions were amplified by immunoSEQ multiplex PCR using 35 Vbeta forward and 13 Jbeta reverse primers.

V drops 3 bases and J drops 5 bases, leaving 11 bases in between. The CDR3 starts with the cysteine, ends with the phenylalanine, and has 13 residues. Just the 39-base CDR3 DNA is kept, in frame starting at base 1. CDR1 and CDR2, looked up from the germline V gene (reference sequence), are GTSNPN and SVGIG. Comments on this clone: The specificity of this receptor is unknown. No base quality information exists; no much larger clone differs at one position.

PBMCs were isolated by density centrifugation and stained for CD3, CD4 and CD8, after which CD4+ and CD8+ T cells were sorted on a FACSAria. Scalp biopsies and blood samples were provided by unaffected controls. The study at large found these results: Compared with mice, TCR sequences shared between patients were less clear, possibly partly because of HLA diversity across the patient population. Resident alphabeta T cells in normal human skin are also sequenced, complicating scalp TCR repertoire analysis, unlike mouse skin dominated by gammadelta T cells. Compared with normal scalp, lesional scalp, particularly in alopecia totalis/universalis, had higher clonality and more expanded CD8+ clones, which suggests antigenic drive.

The library came from the immunoSEQ multiplex PCR assay. RNA was extracted from all samples and reverse transcribed into cDNA, which served as template for TCR sequencing. SuperScript III was used for first-strand cDNA synthesis, primed with a 2:1 mix of oligo-dT and random hexamers. A synthetic immune receptor repertoire was used to measure amplification bias, and any remaining bias was corrected computationally. As for the authors' bioinformatics: Raw reads were preprocessed to remove errors, and CDR3 was defined according to IMGT conventions as the region from the conserved cysteine to phenylalanine. To get clonality, Shannon entropy was normalized by log2 of the number of productive unique TCRs and the result was subtracted from 1. CD4 or CD8 identity of scalp clones was inferred by cross-referencing scalp TCRbeta sequences with sorted blood CD4 and CD8 repertoires. TCRdb carries this immuneACCESS record with in-frame sequences only. Its versions omit some clonotypes, under half of them owing to an unresolved V gene in the studies checked, with the rest unexplained. The V and J calls and clone size come from that table; D and trimming were worked out from the DNA. The sample includes over 90,000 clones, with roughly half observed a single time. The ten top clones hold around 10% of the sample.

This TCR was recovered from a human donor in good health. The sequencing sample was made of CD4+ T cells sorted from blood. The rearranged segments are TRBV30 and TRBJ1-5; no D gene call is confident. The DNA sequence is TGTGCCTGGAGAAATTCAGTTGATCAGCCCCAGCATTTT. This sequence encodes CAWRNSVDQPQHF.